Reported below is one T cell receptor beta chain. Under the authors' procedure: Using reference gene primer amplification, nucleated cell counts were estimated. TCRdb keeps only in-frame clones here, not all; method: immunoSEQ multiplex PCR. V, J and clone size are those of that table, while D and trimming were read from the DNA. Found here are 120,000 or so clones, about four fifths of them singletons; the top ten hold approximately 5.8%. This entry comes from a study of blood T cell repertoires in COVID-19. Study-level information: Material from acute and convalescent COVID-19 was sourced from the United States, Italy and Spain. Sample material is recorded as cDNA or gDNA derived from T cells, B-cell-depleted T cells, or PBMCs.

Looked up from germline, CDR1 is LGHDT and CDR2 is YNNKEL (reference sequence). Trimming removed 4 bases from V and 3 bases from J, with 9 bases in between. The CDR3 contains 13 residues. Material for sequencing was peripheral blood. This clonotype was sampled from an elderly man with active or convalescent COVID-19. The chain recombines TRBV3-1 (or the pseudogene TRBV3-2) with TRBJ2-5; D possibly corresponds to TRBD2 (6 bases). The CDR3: CASSLGLKETQYF. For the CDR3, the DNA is TGTGCCAGCAGCCTGGGACTCAAAGAGACCCAGTACTTC.